These 22 T cell receptor beta chains came from one sample sequenced in a study of cytomegalovirus exposure and HLA in healthy donors. PCR primers comprised 60 Vbeta and 13 Jbeta primers. This table comes from immunoSEQ multiplex PCR, and its TCRdb copy is limited to in-frame clones, with some not included. The data hold around 150,000 clones, with about 75% observed a single time. Sample: PBMCs. Every receptor here comes from a woman in her fifties or sixties in good health and CMV-seropositive.

The gene calls are TRBV10-3 and TRBJ2-1; possibly TRBD1 for D (6 bases). The germline V gene has CDR1 ENHRY and CDR2 SYGVKD. Trimming cost V 6 bases and J 3 bases, with 18 bases left between them. The CDR3 contains 16 residues. In DNA, the CDR3 is TGTGCCATCAGCGACACAGGGAGCGCCCTCTACAATGAGCAGTTCTTC. Translated, it gives CAISDTGSALYNEQFF.

V usage is TRBV20-1 and J usage is TRBJ1-1; a possible D gene is TRBD1 (6 bases). Per germline, CDR1 DFQATT and CDR2 SNEGSKA (reference sequence). Trimming removed 6 bases at V and 4 bases at J, with 9 bases between. CDR3 length equals 11 residues. CDR3 sequence: CSARGGTEAFF. As DNA, the CDR3 is TGCAGTGCGAGGGGGGGCACTGAAGCTTTCTTT.

The genes are TRBV7-9 and TRBJ1-1, with a possible D match to TRBD1 (5 bases). Germline V gene sequence: CDR1 SEHNR, CDR2 FQNEAQ (reference sequence). The CDR3 loop spans 14 amino acids. Trimming stripped 1 base from V and 3 bases from J, with 9 bases between. The CDR3 nucleotides are TGTGCCAGCAGCTTAGGGGGCACGGACACTGAAGCTTTCTTT. It specifies CASSLGGTDTEAFF. The full variable domain, with the rest looked up from reference TRBV7-9 and TRBJ1-1, is DTGVSQNPRHKITKRGQNVTFRCDPISEHNRLYWYRQTLGQGPEFLTYFQNEAQLEKSRLLSDRFSAERPKGSFSTLEIQRTEQGDSAMYLCASSLGGTDTEAFFGQGTRLTVV.

The chain uses TRBV18 and TRBJ2-3, with TRBD2 identical over 12 bases. The germline V gene encodes CDR1 KGHSH and CDR2 LQKENI. The CDR3 consists of 17 residues. V trimming: 4 bases; J trimming: 2 bases; junction bases outside the gene matches: 7. CDR3 loop: CASSQGLAGVNTDTQYF. For the CDR3, the DNA is TGTGCCAGCTCACAGGGACTAGCGGGTGTTAACACAGATACGCAGTATTTT. The full variable domain, with the rest looked up from reference TRBV18 and TRBJ2-3, is NAGVMQNPRHLVRRRGQEARLRCSPMKGHSHVYWYRQLPEEGLKFMVYLQKENIIDESGMPKERFSAEFPKEGPSILRIQQVVRGDSAAYFCASSQGLAGVNTDTQYFGPGTRLTVL.

CDR3 amino acids: CASNRDLLGEQYF. The CDR3 DNA follows: TGCGCCAGTAACCGGGACTTACTCGGCGAGCAGTACTTC. The chain uses TRBV10-1 and TRBJ2-7, with D perhaps matching TRBD2 (6 bases). This CDR3 is built from 13 residues. Trimming cost V 9 bases and J 6 bases, with 18 bases left between them. Germline loops: CDR1 WNHNN, CDR2 SYGVQD (reference sequence).

The rearrangement joins TRBV15 to TRBJ1-4; no reliable D call. Trimming left V 1 base short and J 2 bases short, with 11 bases between. This CDR3 contains 16 residues. The V gene's germline CDR1 is LNHNV and CDR2 YYDKDF (reference sequence). The chain's CDR3 is CATSRVTSGTNEKLFF. The CDR3 DNA sequence: TGTGCCACCAGCAGAGTAACGAGCGGGACTAATGAAAAACTGTTTTTT.

The gene calls are TRBV5-1 and TRBJ2-7; a weak D match, TRBD1 (5 bases). The CDR3 is made up of 13 amino acids. The V end lost 4 bases, the J end lost 2 bases, and 10 bases lay between the germline ends. Looked up from germline, CDR1 is SGHRS and CDR2 is YFSETQ. The CDR3 is CASSLDKTYEQYF. The CDR3 DNA sequence: TGCGCCAGCAGCCTGGACAAGACCTACGAGCAGTACTTC. The whole variable domain, remainder taken from reference TRBV5-1 and TRBJ2-7, is KAGVTQTPRYLIKTRGQQVTLSCSPISGHRSVSWYQQTPGQGLQFLFEYFSETQRNKGNFPGRFSGRQFSNSRSEMNVSTLELGDSALYLCASSLDKTYEQYFGPGTRLTVT.

The chain carries TRBV19 and TRBJ1-5; 8 bases map to TRBD1. Trimming took 5 bases from V and 5 from J; bases not matched to a gene: 11. CDR1 and CDR2 from the germline V gene are LNHDA and SQIVND (reference sequence). The CDR3 runs 16 residues. The CDR3 DNA reads TGTGCCAGTAGTCTGTGGACAGGGAGTTCCGATCAGCCCCAGCATTTT. Residues: CASSLWTGSSDQPQHF.

The CDR3 protein is CASSQPSELAYEQYF. The CDR3 nucleotides are TGTGCCAGCAGCCAACCTAGCGAATTAGCCTACGAGCAGTACTTC. This sequence joins TRBV27 and TRBJ2-7; a possible D gene is TRBD2 (6 bases). Germline V CDR1 and CDR2: MNHEY, SMNVEV (reference sequence). The CDR3 has 15 amino acids. V lost 6 bases to trimming and J lost 2 bases, with 17 bases between them.

This sequence joins TRBV2 and TRBJ2-1, with TRBD2 matching over 10 bases. CDR3 length: 15 amino acids. V shed 5 bases and J 7 bases; nucleotides not matched to a gene: 8. Germline-derived CDR1 and CDR2 are SNHLY and FYNNEI. DNA for the CDR3: TGTGCCAGCAGTCTCAAGCGGGGGGGTGGTAATGAGCAGTTCTTC. It is translated as CASSLKRGGGNEQFF.

This clone has more than one count but fewer than ten. The V and J genes are TRBV19 and TRBJ1-5, with D possibly TRBD1 on 6 matching bases. Germline CDR1 is LNHDA and CDR2 is SQIVND (reference sequence). The CDR3 runs 14 residues. V gave up 1 base and J gave up 4 bases, with 8 bases separating them. The CDR3 region has the DNA TGTGCCAGTAGTATAGTAGGGGGAAATCAGCCCCAGCATTTT. The encoded protein is CASSIVGGNQPQHF.

The table lists this clone with a count of one. The J gene is TRBJ2-7, the V gene TRBV7-9; TRBD2 matches at 11 bases. CDR1 is SEHNR, CDR2 FQNEAQ, per germline (reference sequence). V was pared by 5 bases and J by 4 bases, with 7 bases of the junction left unmatched. CDR3 length: 15 amino acids. CDR3 amino acids: CASSTIAGGAYEQYF. The CDR3 coding sequence is TGTGCCAGCAGCACCATAGCGGGAGGGGCGTACGAGCAGTACTTC.

The CDR3 bases are TGCGCCAGCAGCCAGGGACAGGGGCGCTATGGCTACACCTTC. It encodes CASSQGQGRYGYTF. The gene calls are TRBV4-3 and TRBJ1-2, with 10 nucleotides matching TRBD1. V trimming: 3 bases; J trimming: 4 bases; junction bases outside the gene matches: 2. Germline CDR1 LGHNA, CDR2 YSLEER. CDR3 length: 14 amino acids.

V and J are TRBV19 and TRBJ2-7; 9 bases fit TRBD2. This CDR3 region has 14 residues. Germline lookup yields CDR1 LNHDA and CDR2 SQIVND (reference sequence). Trimming cost V 3 bases and J 4 bases; bases outside gene matches: 4. DNA of the CDR3: TGTGCCAGTAGTATGGGTCTAGCGGGATACGAGCAGTACTTC. Translated: CASSMGLAGYEQYF.

This clone has a handful of counts. This chain links TRBV10-3 with TRBJ1-3, with 8 bases aligning to TRBD1. Trimming at V came to 8 bases and at J to 0 bases, leaving 3 bases not matched to a gene. Per germline, CDR1 ENHRY and CDR2 SYGVKD. The CDR3 loop spans 14 amino acids. DNA for the CDR3: TGTGCCATCGGACAGGGAGACTCTGGAAACACCATATATTTT. This codes for CAIGQGDSGNTIYF.

This sequence joins TRBV6-5 and TRBJ2-7; 7 bases agree with TRBD1. The V gene's germline CDR1 is MNHEY and CDR2 SVGAGI. This CDR3 has 15 residues. V lost 3 bases, J lost 6 bases, and 11 bases stayed unmatched. The chain's CDR3 is CASSYLRAGGTEQYF. CDR3 DNA: TGTGCCAGCAGTTATCTACGCGCAGGGGGAACCGAGCAGTACTTC.

V usage is TRBV9 and J usage is TRBJ2-3; no clear D. The germline gives CDR1 SGDLS, CDR2 YYNGEE. Trimming left V 0 bases short and J 3 bases short, with 2 bases between. This CDR3 is built from 12 residues. The CDR3, as DNA: TGTGCCAGCAGCGTAGCAACAGATACGCAGTATTTT. This translates into CASSVATDTQYF.

The chain combines TRBV5-1 with TRBJ1-1; D perhaps matches TRBD1 (5 bases). The V and J ends lost 1 base and 1 base respectively, with 11 bases between them. Germline assignment: CDR1 SGHRS and CDR2 YFSETQ. The CDR3 consists of 15 residues. For the CDR3, the DNA is TGCGCCAGCAGCTTGCGGCAGGGTAGGAACACTGAAGCTTTCTTT. Translating it yields CASSLRQGRNTEAFF.

To note about this clone: A read error may produce the germline difference seen at one junction end. Other DNA sequences in this sample translate to the same CDR3. The V gene is TRBV7-7, the J gene TRBJ2-3, with D tentatively TRBD1 (7 bases). This CDR3 has 15 amino acids. Looked up from germline, CDR1 is SSHAT and CDR2 is FNYEAQ (reference sequence). CDR3 in amino acids: CASSLGGTVTDTQYF. Here the CDR3 DNA reads TGTGCTAGCAGCCTAGGGGGGACAGTCACAGATACGCAGTATTTT.

V usage is TRBV5-6 and J usage is TRBJ1-6; D remains unclear. Germline values: CDR1 SGHDT, CDR2 YYEEEE. The CDR3 extends over 16 amino acids. V dropped 0 bases and J dropped 3 bases, with 10 bases sitting between them. The CDR3 region is CASSLGTGNYNSPLHF. The CDR3 DNA reads TGTGCCAGCAGCTTGGGGACTGGGAACTATAATTCACCCCTCCACTTT.

The chain recombines TRBV4-1 with TRBJ1-5; 8 bases match TRBD1. J lost 3 bases, V lost 4 bases, and 5 bases had no gene match. In germline, CDR1 is MGHRA, CDR2 YSYEKL. This CDR3 spans 15 amino acids. CDR3 loop: CASSRGTGPNQPQHF. The CDR3 region has the DNA TGCGCCAGCAGCCGGGGGACAGGCCCCAATCAGCCCCAGCATTTT.

The chain links TRBV11-2 to TRBJ1-2; no firm D call. CDR1 and CDR2 (germline): SGHAT, FQNNGV. The CDR3 loop spans 13 amino acids. V was trimmed by 1 base and J by 8 bases, leaving 11 bases between them. CDR3 bases: TGTGCCAGCAGCTTAGTCGGGAGGCAGGGCTACACCTTC. Its translation: CASSLVGRQGYTF. The full variable domain, in which reference TRBV11-2 and TRBJ1-2 provide the parts outside the CDR3, is EAGVAQSPRYKIIEKRQSVAFWCNPISGHATLYWYQQILGQGPKLLIQFQNNGVVDDSQLPKDRFSAERLKGVDSTLKIQPAKLEDSAVYLCASSLVGRQGYTFGSGTRLTVV.